This TCR beta chain derives from a study of memory CD4+ T cells and cytomegalovirus serostatus. Study as a whole: This sample comes from healthy Belgian adults, roughly 9 CMV seropositive, about 25 seronegative. Broader study findings: A US-trained random forest predicted CMV serostatus with median AUC around 0.91. Suggested: most of the CMV-linked TCR signature lies in CD4+ memory cells.

Single viable CD3+CD4+CD8-CD45RO+ cells were sorted as the memory CD4+ T cells. Source study methods: Out-of-frame sequences were removed, leaving about 2.2 million distinct TCRbeta sequences. TCRdb's copy holds only in-frame clones and misses some; the assay was immunoSEQ multiplex PCR. Clone size and the V and J calls come from that table; the DNA yielded D and trimming. The sample lists approximately 65,000 clones; around 77% were seen once. About this clone: Its antigen remains unknown.

The receptor was isolated from an adult in good health and CMV-seronegative. Sample: memory CD4+ T cells from blood.

The DNA for the CDR3 is TGTGCCAGCAGCAAATGGGACAGGGTTGGGCAAACTAATGAAAAACTGTTTTTT. This codes for CASSKWDRVGQTNEKLFF. The chain recombines TRBV21-1 with TRBJ1-4; TRBD1 is taken as the D call from the table, unchecked against the DNA. TRBV21-1 is classified as a pseudogene. The CDR3 consists of 18 residues.